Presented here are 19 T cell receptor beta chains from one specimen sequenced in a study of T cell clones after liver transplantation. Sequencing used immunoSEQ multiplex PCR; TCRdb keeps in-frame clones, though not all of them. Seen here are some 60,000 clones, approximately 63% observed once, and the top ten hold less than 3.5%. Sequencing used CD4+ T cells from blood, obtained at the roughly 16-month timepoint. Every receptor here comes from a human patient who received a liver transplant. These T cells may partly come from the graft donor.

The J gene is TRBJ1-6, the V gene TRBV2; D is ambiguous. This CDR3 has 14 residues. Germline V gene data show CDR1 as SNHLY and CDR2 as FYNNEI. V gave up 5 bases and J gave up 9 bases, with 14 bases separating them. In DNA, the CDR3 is TGTGCCAGCAGTTATCGGGGTGCTGGTTCACCCCTCCACTTT. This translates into CASSYRGAGSPLHF.

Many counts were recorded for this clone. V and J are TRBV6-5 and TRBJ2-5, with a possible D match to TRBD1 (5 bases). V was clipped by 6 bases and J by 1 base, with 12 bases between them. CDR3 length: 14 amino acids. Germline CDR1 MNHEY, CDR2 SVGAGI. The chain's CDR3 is CASSLSTAQETQYF. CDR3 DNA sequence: TGTGCCAGCAGCCTATCGACAGCCCAAGAGACCCAGTACTTC.

The CDR3 loop is CASSFSTDTQYF. The CDR3 bases are TGTGCCAGCAGCTTCAGTACAGATACGCAGTATTTT. The rearrangement joins TRBV7-2 to TRBJ2-3; no reliable D call. The germline gives CDR1 SGHTA, CDR2 FQGNSA. Trimming removed 3 bases at V and 3 bases at J, with 4 bases between. There are 12 residues in the CDR3.

The CDR3 DNA reads TGCGCCAGCAGCTTGGTTCTGTCCAGCTCCTACAATGAGCAGTTCTTC. It is translated as CASSLVLSSSYNEQFF. The chain uses TRBV5-1 and TRBJ2-1, with D hard to call. The V end was cut by 0 bases, the J end by 0 bases, with 10 bases between. There are 16 residues in the CDR3. CDR1 is SGHRS, CDR2 YFSETQ, per germline.

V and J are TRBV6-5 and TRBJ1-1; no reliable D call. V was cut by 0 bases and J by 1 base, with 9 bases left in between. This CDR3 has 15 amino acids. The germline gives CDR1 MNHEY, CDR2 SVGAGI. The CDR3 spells CASSYSFGENTEAFF. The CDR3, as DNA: TGTGCCAGCAGTTACTCGTTCGGCGAGAACACTGAAGCTTTCTTT.

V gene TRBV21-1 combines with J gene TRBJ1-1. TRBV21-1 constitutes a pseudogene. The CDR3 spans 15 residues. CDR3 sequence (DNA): TGTGCCAGCAGCAAAGAGGGCAGGAGGAACACTGAAGCTTTCTTT. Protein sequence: CASSKEGRRNTEAFF.

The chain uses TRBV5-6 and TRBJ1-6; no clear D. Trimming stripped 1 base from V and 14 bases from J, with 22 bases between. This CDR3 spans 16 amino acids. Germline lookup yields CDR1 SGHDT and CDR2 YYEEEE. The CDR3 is CASSLLFGQASITLHF. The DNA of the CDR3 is TGTGCCAGCAGCTTGTTGTTCGGGCAGGCGAGTATCACCCTCCACTTT.

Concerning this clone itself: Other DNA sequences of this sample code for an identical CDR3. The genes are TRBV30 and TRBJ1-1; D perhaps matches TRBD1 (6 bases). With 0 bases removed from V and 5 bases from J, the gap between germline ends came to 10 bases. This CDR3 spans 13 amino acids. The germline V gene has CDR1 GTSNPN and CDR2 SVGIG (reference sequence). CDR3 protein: CAWSVGGGTEAFF. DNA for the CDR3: TGTGCCTGGAGTGTGGGAGGGGGGACTGAAGCTTTCTTT.

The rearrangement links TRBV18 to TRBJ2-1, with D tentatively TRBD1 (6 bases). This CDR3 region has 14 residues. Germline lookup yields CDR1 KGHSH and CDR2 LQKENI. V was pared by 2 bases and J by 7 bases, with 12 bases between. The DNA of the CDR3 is TGTGCCAGCTCACCATCTGCAGGGGTGAATGAGCAGTTCTTC. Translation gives CASSPSAGVNEQFF.

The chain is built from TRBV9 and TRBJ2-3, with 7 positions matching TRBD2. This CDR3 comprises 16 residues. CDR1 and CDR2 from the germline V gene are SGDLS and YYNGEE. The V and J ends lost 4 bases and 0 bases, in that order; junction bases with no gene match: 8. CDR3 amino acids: CASSKGASGSTDTQYF. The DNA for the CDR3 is TGTGCCAGCAGCAAAGGGGCTAGCGGTAGCACAGATACGCAGTATTTT.

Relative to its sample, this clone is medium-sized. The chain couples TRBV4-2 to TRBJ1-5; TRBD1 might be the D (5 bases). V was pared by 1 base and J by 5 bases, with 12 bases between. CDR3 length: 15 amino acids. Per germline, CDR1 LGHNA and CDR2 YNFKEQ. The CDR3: CASSQAWDYDQPQHF. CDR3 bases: TGTGCCAGCAGCCAAGCCTGGGACTACGATCAGCCCCAGCATTTT.

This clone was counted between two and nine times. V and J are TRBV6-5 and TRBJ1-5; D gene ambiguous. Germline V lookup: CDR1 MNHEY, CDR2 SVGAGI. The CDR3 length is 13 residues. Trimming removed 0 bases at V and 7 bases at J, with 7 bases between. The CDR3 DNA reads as TGTGCCAGCAGTTACTCAGGGTTACAGCCCCAGCATTTT. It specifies CASSYSGLQPQHF.

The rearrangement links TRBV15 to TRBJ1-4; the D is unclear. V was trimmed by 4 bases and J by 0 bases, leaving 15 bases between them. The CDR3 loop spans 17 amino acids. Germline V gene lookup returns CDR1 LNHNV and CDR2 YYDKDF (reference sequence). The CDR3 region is CATSIARNFATNEKLFF. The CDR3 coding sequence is TGTGCCACCAGCATAGCGCGTAATTTCGCAACTAATGAAAAACTGTTTTTT.

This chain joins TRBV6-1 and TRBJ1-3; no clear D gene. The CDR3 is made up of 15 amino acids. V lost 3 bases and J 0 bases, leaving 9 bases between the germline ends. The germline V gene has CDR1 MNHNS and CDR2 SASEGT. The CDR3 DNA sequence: TGTGCCAGCAGTGACAAAATGAGCTCTGGAAACACCATATATTTT. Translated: CASSDKMSSGNTIYF.

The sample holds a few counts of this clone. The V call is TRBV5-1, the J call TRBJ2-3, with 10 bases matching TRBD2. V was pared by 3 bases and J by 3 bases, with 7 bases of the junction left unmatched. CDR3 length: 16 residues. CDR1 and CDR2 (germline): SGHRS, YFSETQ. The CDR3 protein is CASSSGSGGRTDTQYF. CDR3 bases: TGCGCCAGCAGCTCCGGTAGCGGGGGGAGGACAGATACGCAGTATTTT.

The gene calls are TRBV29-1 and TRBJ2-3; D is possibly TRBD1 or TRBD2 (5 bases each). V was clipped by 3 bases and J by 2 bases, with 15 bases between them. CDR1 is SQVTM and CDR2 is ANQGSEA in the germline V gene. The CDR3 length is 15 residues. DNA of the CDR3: TGCAGCGTTGACCCCGGGACGGTACACACAGATACGCAGTATTTT. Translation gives CSVDPGTVHTDTQYF.

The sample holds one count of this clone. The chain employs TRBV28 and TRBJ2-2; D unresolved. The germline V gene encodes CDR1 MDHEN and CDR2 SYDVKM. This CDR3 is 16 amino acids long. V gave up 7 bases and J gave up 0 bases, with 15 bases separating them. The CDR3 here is CASIPLGGSNTGELFF. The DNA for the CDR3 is TGTGCCAGCATCCCTCTAGGCGGATCGAACACCGGGGAGCTGTTTTTT.

The CDR3 sequence: CASTQGQGGGETQYF. The CDR3 DNA reads TGTGCCAGCACCCAGGGACAGGGAGGTGGAGAGACCCAGTACTTC. The J gene is TRBJ2-5, the V gene TRBV7-2; 9 bases agree with TRBD1. Germline trimming cut 7 bases from V and 4 bases from J; bases unmatched to any gene: 10. This CDR3 has 15 residues. CDR1 is SGHTA and CDR2 is FQGNSA in the germline V gene.

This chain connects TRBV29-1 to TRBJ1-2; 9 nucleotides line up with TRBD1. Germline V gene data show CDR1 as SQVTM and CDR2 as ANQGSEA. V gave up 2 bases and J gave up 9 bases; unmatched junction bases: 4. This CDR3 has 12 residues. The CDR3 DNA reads TGCAGCGTTGAATTCGGACAGGGGCGCTACACCTTC. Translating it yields CSVEFGQGRYTF.